This T cell receptor beta chain was sequenced during a study of cytomegalovirus exposure and HLA in healthy donors (dated by TCRdb to 2017 to 2019). Looking at the study overall: An earlier analysis of approximately 600 of the donors reported 250 to 300 Gb of sequence data and 117 million unique TCR beta sequences from 150 million to 200 million T cells. Donor age, sex, ethnicity and CMV serostatus were compiled alongside the repertoire data. Every discovery cohort repertoire had been produced on one sequencing platform. The number of donors typed differed by locus, with roughly 620-640 for A, B, C, DRB1 and DQB1, 522 for DQA1, 600 to 610 for DPA1, and 450 to 480 for DPB1. A later analysis re-examined previously published TCR beta repertoires from 600 to 700 donors and added high-resolution HLA genotyping to investigate patterns of TCR occurrence. Class I and class II HLA loci were covered by the typing at four-digit resolution. Among the roughly 430 genotyped donors, roughly 80% belonged to the genetic ancestry cluster associated with self-reported Caucasian donors. Approximately 300 gigabases of sequencing data and around 90 million unique TCR sequences made up an early release that covered some 640 HLA-typed donors. The study aimed to test whether cataloging public T cell receptors could reveal signatures of past pathogen exposure. The study profiled the T cell repertoires of 550 to 700 subjects by immunosequencing and related them to cytomegalovirus serostatus. Because of strong linkage in the cohort, 5 or 6 DR-DQ haplotypes were treated as single units for association and clustering. A later genetic analysis used genome-wide SNP genotypes for about three fifths of the 666 donors, treating that subset as a discovery cohort. A separate validation cohort of approximately 120 different subjects was used in addition to the roughly 720-subject first cohort. Rather than using new phenotypic data, the later analysis identified candidate immune exposures from TCR beta sequences and from how often those sequences occurred across donors. To decide whether each TCR beta V gene segment behaved as functional or pseudogenic, an earlier analysis of fewer than 750 of the donors relied on high-throughput TCR beta sequencing. To predict cytomegalovirus infection status, the study brought together high-throughput TCR immunosequencing, statistical association of individual TCRs with disease status, and machine learning. Among about 410 genotyped donors of the cohort, an average of around 250,000 unique TCR beta nucleotide sequences was sequenced per donor, of which about 18% were non-productive. Study-wide conclusions, independent of this receptor: A later genetic analysis reported fewer N-insertions in productive TCRs among donors in an Asian-associated ancestry cluster than the roughly 700-donor mean. An association between a missense DCLRE1C variant and V-gene and J-gene trimming of TCR beta chains was found in a later genetic analysis and replicated in an independent cohort. According to the authors, the approach could potentially be generalized to other disease states and immunological phenotypes. In an earlier analysis of over 550 of the donors, most TCR beta V segments were observed in productive rearrangements about 87% or about 30% of the time, broadly matching IMGT annotations. At a false discovery rate of 0.05, a later analysis linked around 15,000 TCR beta sequences to specific HLA alleles. The study listed approximately 150 TCR beta chains as associated with cytomegalovirus. Roughly uniform sequencing depth across donors was assumed in presence/absence analyses, although this assumption may not hold. A cluster of highly shared sequence variants was judged likely to represent a technical artifact of the sequencing pipeline. In a later analysis, TCR association rates were found to vary across HLA loci, with the most associated TCRs seen for DRB1 alleles and the fewest for HLA-C alleles. The classifier was reported to diagnose cytomegalovirus status with high specificity and sensitivity in both the original cohort and the validation cohort. CMV serostatus was the only immune exposure information available for the cohort. Because HLA typing was unavailable for some donors at each locus, only the typed subset was used in association tests. The earlier analysis of 587 of the donors excluded some 16 rarely observed V segments, including chromosome 9 orphons, because counts were too low. In a later analysis, most CMV-associated TCR beta chains were found to appear HLA-restricted, with HLA associations seemingly driven largely by CMV exposure. When HLA alleles, especially DR and DQ, strongly co-occurred, TCR associations were difficult to assign to individual alleles. Three of the identified cytomegalovirus-associated TCR beta chains were confirmed in vitro to be specific for cytomegalovirus antigens. According to a later analysis, parvovirus B19, influenza, CMV and Epstein-Barr virus appeared linked to several top co-occurrence clusters. Only TCR beta chains were sequenced in this cohort, and the absence of alpha or paired-chain data limited detectable features. Across donors, most TCR sequences were observed very rarely, whereas some public TCRs were present in many individuals. In a later analysis, HLA-associated TCR beta chains were found to be more clonally expanded and to have lower generation probabilities than equally common non-associated chains. Because the 87-base-pair reads could not distinguish some IMGT-functional V segments, including TRBV6-2 and TRBV6-3, those segments were excluded. Linkage disequilibrium might explain the correlated functional status among segregating V segments, but an unknown experimental factor could not be ruled out. A further reported finding was that TCR beta sequences accurately predicted the HLA-A and HLA-B alleles for most subjects in the first cohort.

The cohort was made up of around 720 healthy bone marrow donors. Cohort members were all nominally healthy when sampled, although unrecorded immune exposures were likely present. The donor was CMV seropositive and belonged to the group of a few hundred seropositive cohort members. Each donor provided a peripheral blood sample, and peripheral blood mononuclear cells were used for TCR beta sequencing. The Qiagen DNeasy Blood Extraction Kit was used to extract genomic DNA from the blood cell samples. Taken from the germline V gene, the CDR1 and CDR2 loops are SGHRS and YFSETQ. The CDR3 runs 14 amino acids, cysteine and phenylalanine included. The entry retains the CDR3 DNA only, 42 bases that are in frame from base 1. V was cut back by 4 bases and J by 8 bases, leaving a gap of 18 bases between them. This clone was counted a few times. What antigen it recognizes has not been identified. Qualities for individual bases were not recorded, and no much larger clone is one base off.

The library came from the immunoSEQ multiplex PCR assay. A mixture of 60 forward primers for TCR Vbeta segments and 13 reverse primers for TCR Jbeta segments was used in the multiplex PCR. A multiplex PCR assay on genomic DNA amplified the CDR3 region of rearranged TCR beta genes. On the Illumina HiSeq System, the amplified TCR beta libraries were sequenced as 87-base-pair reads. Processing in the source paper ran as follows. A later analysis counted about 82 million unique TCR beta chains across the 550 to 700 repertoires, and around 9.9 million of these chains were shared by at least two donors. A nearest-neighbor algorithm error-corrected the raw reads and collapsed the reads into unique sequences, merging closely related sequences to remove PCR and sequencing errors. CDR3 sequences were aligned to IMGT reference sequences to assign V, D and J gene segments. For a sequence to be retained, a match of at least six nucleotides to both a V gene segment and a J gene segment was required. A rearrangement counted as productive if the CDR3 had no stop codons and remained in frame with V and J, and every other rearrangement counted as non-productive. CDR3 was defined by IMGT convention, running from the second conserved V-encoded cysteine to the conserved J-encoded phenylalanine. In an earlier analysis of around 600 of the donors, sequences lacking an unambiguous match to a single V gene segment were excluded. In an earlier analysis of some 590 of the donors, V segments were called functional above 56.7% productive rearrangements and were called segregating when the between-donor standard deviation exceeded 5%. To diagnose cytomegalovirus status from the catalog of TCR beta chain sequences, a statistical classification framework was built. In a later analysis, TCR nucleotide sequences were compared against IMGT/GENE-DB human TR gene sequences so that V and J genes could be assigned. The TCRdist pipeline was used in a later analysis to assign CDR3 sequences and most-parsimonious VDJ recombination scenarios. In a later analysis, each TCR beta chain was defined by its CDR3 amino acid sequence together with its V-gene family, and reads without a unique V-gene family were excluded. A later analysis removed 592 highly shared, low-generation-probability nucleotide sequences to deal with suspected cross-contamination and a sequencing artifact. For each public chain, a later analysis derived a clonal expansion index from normalized ranks of inferred template counts within each repertoire. Generation probabilities in a later analysis came from a VDJ recombination model fitted to out-of-frame rearrangements, and those results were checked against IGoR. In a later analysis, TCR-TCR, TCR-HLA and TCR-CMV co-occurrence was scored with hypergeometric tests, and a repertoire-size bias correction was applied to TCR pairs. In a later analysis, false discovery rates were estimated by permuting HLA or CMV assignments 20 times. A later analysis grouped co-occurring TCRs with DBSCAN, adding TCRdist sequence similarity when clustering within HLA-allele-positive subsets. Co-occurrence clustering excluded repertoires with fewer than 30,000 or more than 120,000 public chains, plus five with anomalous nucleotide sharing. The clones in this table, taken by TCRdb from immuneACCESS, are in-frame only. Not every clone is retained; where verified, under half of the shortfall comes from an unresolved V gene, and the cause of the rest is unknown. For V, J and clone size, that table is used; D and trimming come from the DNA. Recorded for this sample are about 140,000 clones; about 80% of them occurred a single time. The ten biggest clones cover approximately 1.3% of the sample.

The V and J genes are TRBV5-1 and TRBJ1-2; TRBD1 could be the D gene, as 6 bases match. This TCR derives from a male donor in good health and CMV-seropositive. Sequencing used PBMCs. In nucleotide form, the sequence is TGCGCCAGCAGCCCCGGGACACCTCTGGGGGGCTACACCTTC. Translated, this gives CASSPGTPLGGYTF.